This TCR beta chain was sequenced for a study of response to subunit inactivated influenza vaccine. The CDR3 loop spans 13 amino acids. V lost 5 bases and J 12 bases, leaving 18 bases between the germline ends. Germline-derived CDR1 and CDR2 are SGHAT and FQNNGV. MiXCR, applied by TCRdb to the RT-PCR reads, yields one record per CDR3 protein. The sample holds 650,000 to 800,000 distinct CDR3 sequences, approximately 13% seen once. This sequence was found in a man between 45 and 60 years old who received an inactivated influenza vaccine. The chain uses TRBV11-2 and TRBJ2-3, with D unclear. The sample in question was PBMCs from blood, obtained 14 to 15 days before vaccination. The CDR3 DNA is TGTGCCAGCAGCCAAGCTTTTCTTACCATCCAGTATTTT. It specifies CASSQAFLTIQYF.